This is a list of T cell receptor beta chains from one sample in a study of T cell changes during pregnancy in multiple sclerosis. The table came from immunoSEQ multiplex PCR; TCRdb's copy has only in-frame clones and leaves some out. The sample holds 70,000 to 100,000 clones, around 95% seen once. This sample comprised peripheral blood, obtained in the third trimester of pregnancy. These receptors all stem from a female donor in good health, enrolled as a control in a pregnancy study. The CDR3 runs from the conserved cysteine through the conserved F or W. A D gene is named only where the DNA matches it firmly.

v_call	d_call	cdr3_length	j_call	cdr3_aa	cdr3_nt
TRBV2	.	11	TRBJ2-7	CASRFYYEQYF	TGTGCCAGCAGATTTTACTACGAGCAGTACTTC
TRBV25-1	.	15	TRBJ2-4	CASSTIVAAKNIQYF	TGTGCCAGCAGCACCATCGTGGCAGCCAAAAACATTCAGTACTTC
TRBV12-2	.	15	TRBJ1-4	CASRLACGYDEKLFF	TGTGCAAGTCGCTTAGCGTGCGGATACGATGAAAAACTGTTTTTT
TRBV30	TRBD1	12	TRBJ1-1	CAWSPGQGEAFF	TGTGCCTGGAGTCCCGGACAGGGTGAAGCTTTCTTT
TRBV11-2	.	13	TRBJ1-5	CASSLAGNQPQHF	TGTGCCAGCAGCTTAGCGGGGAATCAGCCCCAGCATTTT
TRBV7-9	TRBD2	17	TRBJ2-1	CASSLRTSGSRYNEQFF	TGTGCCAGCAGCTTACGTACTAGCGGGAGTCGCTACAATGAGCAGTTCTTC
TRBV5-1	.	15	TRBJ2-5	CASSLVLDYQETQYF	TGCGCCAGCAGCTTGGTGTTGGACTACCAAGAGACCCAGTACTTC
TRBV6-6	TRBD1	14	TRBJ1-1	CASRKGTGDTEAFF	TGTGCCAGCAGGAAAGGGACAGGGGATACTGAAGCTTTCTTT
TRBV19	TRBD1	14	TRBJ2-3	CASSLTGDEDTQYF	TGTGCCAGTAGCCTGACAGGGGACGAGGATACGCAGTATTTT
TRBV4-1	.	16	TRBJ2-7	CASSRGGWDSTYEQYF	TGCGCCAGCAGCCGGGGTGGATGGGACTCCACCTACGAGCAGTACTTC
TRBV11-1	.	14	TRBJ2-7	CASSLVGGQYEQYF	TGTGCCAGCAGCTTAGTGGGGGGACAGTACGAGCAGTACTTC
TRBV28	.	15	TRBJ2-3	CASSFEGGGPDTQYF	TGTGCCAGCAGTTTCGAGGGAGGCGGCCCAGATACGCAGTATTTT
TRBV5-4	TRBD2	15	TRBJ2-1	CASSLNLAGDNEQFF	TGTGCCAGCAGCCTTAACCTAGCGGGAGATAATGAGCAGTTCTTC
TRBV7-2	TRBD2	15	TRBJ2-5	CASSLGGRAGETQYF	TGTGCCAGCAGCTTAGGAGGGAGGGCCGGGGAGACCCAGTACTTC